The 6 T cell receptor beta chains below all came from one sample that was sequenced in a study of blood T cell repertoires in COVID-19. Sequenced by immunoSEQ multiplex PCR; TCRdb stores in-frame clones only, minus some. Altogether roughly 200,000 clones are present, more than 80% being singletons, with the ten largest covering around 1.3%. Specimen: PBMCs or T cells enriched from blood (not recorded which). The source of these receptors is a man younger than 40 who had recovered from COVID-19.

J is TRBJ2-2 and V is TRBV11-3, with a tentative D call TRBD1 (5 bases). Germline loops: CDR1 SGHNT, CDR2 YENEEA. Between the trimmed V and J ends, which lost 3 bases and 3 bases, there was a span of 8 bases. This CDR3 is built from 14 residues. The CDR3 loop is CASSFDSYTGELFF. CDR3 nucleotide sequence: TGTGCCAGCAGCTTTGACAGTTACACCGGGGAGCTGTTTTTT.

This chain uses TRBV30 with TRBJ1-4, with unresolved D. V was pared by 1 base and J by 8 bases, with 8 bases between. The CDR3 has 12 residues. Germline V gene sequence: CDR1 GTSNPN, CDR2 SVGIG (reference sequence). CDR3 sequence reads: CAWSANQEKLFF. The CDR3 DNA reads as TGTGCCTGGAGTGCAAATCAAGAAAAACTGTTTTTT.

The chain has TRBV7-9 and TRBJ1-4; D unclear. CDR1 is SEHNR and CDR2 is FQNEAQ in the germline V gene (reference sequence). V lost 0 bases to trimming and J lost 0 bases, with 8 bases between them. CDR3 length equals 16 residues. The CDR3 region has the DNA TGTGCCAGCAGCTTAGCGTGGAGGCCAACTAATGAAAAACTGTTTTTT. Translation gives CASSLAWRPTNEKLFF.

This chain uses TRBV2 with TRBJ2-7, with D maybe TRBD2 (5 bases). CDR1 SNHLY and CDR2 FYNNEI come from the germline V gene. V gave up 2 bases and J gave up 3 bases, with 14 bases separating them. The CDR3 extends over 15 amino acids. The CDR3 nucleotides are TGTGCCAGCAGTGAACGAAGCGGCGGGTTCTACGAGCAGTACTTC. It encodes CASSERSGGFYEQYF.

The V gene is TRBV5-5, the J gene TRBJ2-7, with 7 bases that match TRBD2. V lost 2 bases to trimming and J lost 4 bases; unmatched junction nucleotides: 9. Per the germline V gene, CDR1 is SGHKS and CDR2 is YYEKEE (reference sequence). The CDR3 sequence is 15 residues long. Written as DNA, the CDR3 is TGTGCCAGCAGCTTTTATGGGGGGGTTTCGTACGAGCAGTACTTC. As protein: CASSFYGGVSYEQYF.

The chain joins TRBV10-3 to TRBJ2-3; D unclear. CDR1 and CDR2 (germline): ENHRY, SYGVKD. The CDR3 is 13 residues long. Trimming cost V 10 bases and J 2 bases, with 13 bases left between them. The CDR3 nucleotides are TGTGCCACCCAAAACGGAGTCACAGATACGCAGTATTTT. Amino acids: CATQNGVTDTQYF.